The 27 T cell receptor beta chains below were found in one sample sequenced in a study of blood T cell repertoires in COVID-19. Assay used: immunoSEQ multiplex PCR; TCRdb lists only in-frame clones, some missing. The repertoire holds around 200,000 clones, with around 86% as singletons. Sequencing used peripheral blood. The receptors here all came from a woman of 80 years or more in a cohort sampled during active or convalescent COVID-19.

This clone was seen just once. J is TRBJ1-2 and V is TRBV15; a weak D match, TRBD1 (5 bases). Per germline, CDR1 LNHNV and CDR2 YYDKDF (reference sequence). The CDR3 extends over 14 amino acids. V was shortened by 0 bases and J by 3 bases, with 8 bases between the two germline ends. CDR3 DNA sequence: TGTGCCACCAGCAGAGACAGGGCGCACTATGGCTACACCTTC. Protein sequence: CATSRDRAHYGYTF.

The J gene is TRBJ2-7, the V gene TRBV6-1; 7 bases agree with TRBD2. This CDR3 spans 15 amino acids. V lost 5 bases and J lost 4; bases outside the gene matches: 11. CDR1 MNHNS and CDR2 SASEGT come from the germline V gene. The CDR3: CASSKTSVEGYEQYF. The CDR3 coding sequence is TGTGCCAGCAGTAAAACTAGCGTAGAGGGATACGAGCAGTACTTC.

The chain couples TRBV6-1 to TRBJ1-3; the match to TRBD1 covers 7 bases. J lost 2 bases, V lost 4 bases, and 11 bases had no gene match. CDR1 is MNHNS and CDR2 is SASEGT in the germline V gene. The CDR3 runs to 17 residues. CDR3: CASSGLKLGTAGNTIYF. CDR3 DNA sequence: TGTGCCAGCAGTGGGTTGAAACTCGGGACAGCTGGAAACACCATATATTTT.

The chain has TRBV5-1 and TRBJ1-5; TRBD1 aligns across 8 bases. Germline V CDR1 and CDR2: SGHRS, YFSETQ. V trimming: 3 bases; J trimming: 12 bases; junction bases outside the gene matches: 8. The CDR3 is made up of 13 amino acids. CDR3 bases: TGCGCCAGCAGCTCCGGGGACAGGTGGGTCCAGCATTTT. Amino acids: CASSSGDRWVQHF. The whole variable domain, remainder taken from reference TRBV5-1 and TRBJ1-5, is KAGVTQTPRYLIKTRGQQVTLSCSPISGHRSVSWYQQTPGQGLQFLFEYFSETQRNKGNFPGRFSGRQFSNSRSEMNVSTLELGDSALYLCASSSGDRWVQHFGDGTRLSIL.

The CDR3 DNA reads as TGTGCCAGCAGTAGGACAGGGCCCTACGAGCAGTACTTC. Its protein product is CASSRTGPYEQYF. V usage is TRBV12-3 or TRBV12-4 and J usage is TRBJ2-7, with TRBD1 matching over 8 bases. Losses at the gene ends were 5 bases for V and 2 bases for J; bases not matched to a gene: 2. This CDR3 comprises 13 residues.

The gene calls are TRBV5-1 and TRBJ2-3, with TRBD2 as a possible D gene (5 bases). V was shortened by 1 base and J by 6 bases, with 18 bases between the two germline ends. This CDR3 region has 16 residues. Germline lookup yields CDR1 SGHRS and CDR2 YFSETQ. CDR3 residues: CASSLLGTGNSDTQYF. The DNA for the CDR3 is TGCGCCAGCAGCTTGTTGGGAACCGGGAACTCGGATACGCAGTATTTT.

The chain recombines TRBV7-2 with TRBJ2-2; no definite D call. Trimming took 5 bases from V and 0 from J, leaving 13 bases between them. The V gene's germline CDR1 is SGHTA and CDR2 FQGNSA. CDR3 length: 16 amino acids. CDR3 bases: TGTGCCAGCAGCCCTCCCCGGGTCGCGAACACCGGGGAGCTGTTTTTT. It translates to CASSPPRVANTGELFF.

This clone has just a few counts. The chain combines TRBV30 with TRBJ1-2; D is unresolved. Trimming removed 6 bases from V and 1 base from J, with 3 bases in between. The CDR3 has 10 residues. From germline, CDR1 is GTSNPN and CDR2 SVGIG (reference sequence). CDR3 bases: TGTGCCTGCCGTAACTATGGCTACACCTTC. Protein product: CACRNYGYTF.

Written as DNA, the CDR3 is TGCAGCGTGGAGGACTGGCGCAACAATGAGCAGTTCTTC. This codes for CSVEDWRNNEQFF. The chain joins TRBV29-1 to TRBJ2-1; D is possibly TRBD2 (5 bases). This CDR3 region has 13 residues. The V and J ends lost 6 bases and 5 bases respectively, with 14 bases between them. Germline CDR1 SQVTM, CDR2 ANQGSEA.

The chain has TRBV10-3 and TRBJ1-2; 7 bases fit TRBD1. The CDR3 length is 14 residues. CDR1 is ENHRY, CDR2 SYGVKD, per germline. V trimming: 0 bases; J trimming: 5 bases; junction bases outside the gene matches: 3. CDR3 in amino acids: CAISESRGRYGYTF. The CDR3 DNA follows: TGTGCCATCAGTGAGTCGAGGGGGCGATATGGCTACACCTTC.

About this clone: A junction boundary mismatches the germline segment, possibly from a read error. The gene calls are TRBV7-9 and TRBJ1-2, with a possible D match to TRBD1 (6 bases). CDR1 and CDR2 (germline): SEHNR, FQNEAQ (reference sequence). This CDR3 has 14 residues. Written as DNA, the CDR3 is TGTGCCAGCAGCTTAGAAACAGGGTTGAGTGGCCACACCTTC. It encodes CASSLETGLSGHTF.

The chain combines TRBV15 with TRBJ1-6; D is undetermined. The germline V and J ends were trimmed by 1 base and 7 bases, with 8 bases remaining between them. The CDR3 runs 14 residues. Looked up from germline, CDR1 is LNHNV and CDR2 is YYDKDF (reference sequence). The CDR3 is CATSRVGTNSPLHF. Here the CDR3 DNA reads TGTGCCACCAGCAGAGTTGGCACCAATTCACCCCTCCACTTT.

This chain connects TRBV28 to TRBJ2-1; 8 bases line up with TRBD2. The length of the CDR3 is 11 residues. Germline V gives CDR1 MDHEN, CDR2 SYDVKM. CDR3 sequence: CRTGGPDEQFF. CDR3 coding DNA: TGTAGGACGGGAGGGCCGGATGAGCAGTTCTTC.

This clone was counted a few times. V usage is TRBV4-2 and J usage is TRBJ2-2; 11 bases line up with TRBD2. J lost 7 bases, V lost 2 bases, and 6 bases had no gene match. Germline lookup yields CDR1 LGHNA and CDR2 YNFKEQ. The CDR3 is made up of 16 amino acids. The CDR3 coding sequence is TGTGCCAGCAGCCAAATTAGCGGGAGGGCCAACGGGGAGCTGTTTTTT. Its translation: CASSQISGRANGELFF.

The count of this clone is one. CDR3 amino acids: CASSLVATSVNTQYF. CDR3 coding DNA: TGTGCCAGCAGCTTAGTGGCGACTAGTGTAAATACGCAGTATTTT. The chain links TRBV7-2 to TRBJ2-3; D perhaps matches TRBD2 (6 bases). V was cut by 1 base and J by 7 bases, with 15 bases left in between. CDR3 length equals 15 residues. Germline assignment: CDR1 SGHTA and CDR2 FQGNSA.

V gene TRBV29-1 combines with J gene TRBJ2-1, with 9 nucleotides matching TRBD2. V gave up 5 bases and J gave up 7 bases; unmatched junction bases: 12. CDR3 length equals 15 residues. CDR1 and CDR2 (germline): SQVTM, ANQGSEA. DNA of the CDR3: TGCAGCGTTCCCGGAGGGCTAGCGGGAAAGAATGAGCAGTTCTTC. Translation: CSVPGGLAGKNEQFF.

The V and J genes are TRBV27 and TRBJ2-1; D might be TRBD2 (6 bases). Deletions cut 3 bases from V and 2 bases from J, with 11 bases between. This CDR3 has 15 residues. The germline CDR1 and CDR2 sequences are MNHEY and SMNVEV (reference sequence). This CDR3 reads CASSFAGLTYNEQFF. DNA for the CDR3: TGTGCCAGCAGTTTTGCGGGGTTAACCTACAATGAGCAGTTCTTC.

The rearrangement joins TRBV28 to TRBJ1-5; TRBD1 aligns across 9 bases. Trimming took 8 bases from V and 4 from J; bases not matched to a gene: 3. The CDR3 totals 13 residues. Germline V lookup: CDR1 MDHEN, CDR2 SYDVKM. The CDR3 DNA reads as TGTGCCAGCTGCGGGACAGGGAATCAGCCCCAGCATTTT. As protein: CASCGTGNQPQHF.

The chain recombines TRBV5-1 with TRBJ2-7, with 11 bases fitting TRBD2. With 4 bases clipped from V and 0 bases from J, the junction kept 3 bases outside the gene matches. The CDR3 covers 15 residues. Germline CDR1 SGHRS, CDR2 YFSETQ. This chain's CDR3 is CASSPSGGSSYEQYF. For the CDR3, the DNA is TGCGCCAGCAGCCCTAGCGGGGGGTCCTCCTACGAGCAGTACTTC.

V and J are TRBV19 and TRBJ2-6; 8 bases match TRBD1. The CDR3 contains 18 residues. J gave up 0 bases and V 7 bases, and 11 bases lay outside the gene matches. Per germline, CDR1 LNHDA and CDR2 SQIVND (reference sequence). DNA for the CDR3: TGTGCCAGTACTGACGACAGGGGCCTCTTCTCTGGGGCCAACGTCCTGACTTTC. This codes for CASTDDRGLFSGANVLTF.

The genes are TRBV5-1 and TRBJ2-7, with D tentatively TRBD1 (6 bases). Trimming took 1 base from V and 1 from J, leaving 15 bases between them. Germline V gives CDR1 SGHRS, CDR2 YFSETQ. The CDR3 totals 16 residues. In nucleotides, the CDR3 is TGCGCCAGCAGCTTGTCCTCAGGGGAAGGGTCCTACGAGCAGTACTTC. Its translation: CASSLSSGEGSYEQYF.

V is TRBV7-9 and J is TRBJ1-1, with D tentatively TRBD1 (6 bases). In germline, CDR1 is SEHNR, CDR2 FQNEAQ (reference sequence). The CDR3 covers 15 residues. Trimming stripped 7 bases from V and 4 bases from J, with 19 bases between. This CDR3 reads CASTLGGGRGTEAFF. CDR3 nucleotides: TGTGCCAGCACCCTGGGGGGCGGGAGGGGCACTGAAGCTTTCTTT.

The V call is TRBV19, the J call TRBJ1-1; D is perhaps TRBD1 (6 bases). V lost 1 base to trimming and J lost 4 bases, with 10 bases between them. Germline V gene sequence: CDR1 LNHDA, CDR2 SQIVND (reference sequence). CDR3 size: 14 residues. The CDR3 sequence is CASSIAQGFTEAFF. In DNA, the CDR3 is TGTGCCAGTAGTATAGCACAGGGATTCACTGAAGCTTTCTTT.

The gene calls are TRBV28 and TRBJ2-7; 7 positions match TRBD2. The CDR3 runs 12 residues. CDR1 and CDR2 (germline): MDHEN, SYDVKM. The V gene end was trimmed by 3 bases and the J gene end by 6 bases; junction bases not matched to a gene: 2. CDR3 sequence (DNA): TGTGCCAGCAGTTTGACTAGCTCCGAGCAGTACTTC. The encoded protein is CASSLTSSEQYF. Complete variable domain (other parts from reference TRBV28 and TRBJ2-7): DVKVTQSSRYLVKRTGEKVFLECVQDMDHENMFWYRQDPGLGLRLIYFSYDVKMKEKGDIPEGYSVSREKKERFSLILESASTNQTSMYLCASSLTSSEQYFGPGTRLTVT.

V gene TRBV7-6 combines with J gene TRBJ1-3; perhaps TRBD1 as D (5 bases). V lost 6 bases, J lost 0 bases, and 15 bases lay in between. Germline V gene sequence: CDR1 SGHVS, CDR2 FNYEAQ. The CDR3 has 16 amino acids. The CDR3 sequence is CASRPLQESSGNTIYF. DNA of the CDR3: TGTGCCAGCAGACCGTTACAGGAGAGCTCTGGAAACACCATATATTTT.

The genes are TRBV24-1 and TRBJ2-3; 15 positions agree with TRBD2. Germline values: CDR1 KGHDR, CDR2 SFDVKD. The CDR3 is 18 residues long. V trimming: 3 bases; J trimming: 6 bases; junction bases outside the gene matches: 9. CDR3 DNA: TGTGCCACCAGTGATCCCCGCAGGACTAGCGGGGGGGATGATACGCAGTATTTT. It yields the protein CATSDPRRTSGGDDTQYF.

This chain connects TRBV19 to TRBJ2-1, with TRBD1 matching 8 bases. This CDR3 has 15 amino acids. V shed 3 bases, J shed 4 bases, and the junction held 5 bases outside the gene matches. CDR1 and CDR2 (germline): LNHDA, SQIVND (reference sequence). The DNA of the CDR3 is TGTGCCAGTAGTATCGGGGACAGGCGTTACAATGAGCAGTTCTTC. It encodes CASSIGDRRYNEQFF.